The 26 T cell receptor beta chains reported below all come from one sample, sequenced in a study of cytomegalovirus exposure and HLA in healthy donors. The PCR employed 60 Vbeta primers together with 13 Jbeta primers. Using immunoSEQ multiplex PCR, the repertoire was profiled, and TCRdb retains in-frame clones only, with some absent. Its table lists 100,000 to 150,000 clones. Sequences were obtained from PBMCs. The receptor source for this set is a man between 18 and 35 years old in good health and CMV-seronegative.

The chain combines TRBV18 with TRBJ1-1; D is ambiguous. The CDR3 has 13 residues. Germline CDR1 is KGHSH and CDR2 is LQKENI. The germline V and J ends were trimmed by 4 bases and 5 bases, with 11 bases remaining between them. The CDR3 protein is CASSQDLRTEAFF. The CDR3 coding sequence is TGTGCCAGCTCACAGGATTTGAGGACTGAAGCTTTCTTT.

The chain couples TRBV5-4 to TRBJ2-2; TRBD2 matches 11 bases. V shed 3 bases and J 6 bases; nucleotides not matched to a gene: 7. Germline V CDR1 and CDR2: SGHNT, YYREEE (reference sequence). This CDR3 region has 16 residues. In nucleotides, the CDR3 is TGTGCCAGCAGCTCTAATAGCGGGGGGGCCCCCGGGGAGCTGTTTTTT. Protein: CASSSNSGGAPGELFF.

The gene calls are TRBV10-2 and TRBJ1-1; D remains ambiguous. CDR1 WSHSY and CDR2 SAAADI come from the germline V gene. Trimming removed 0 bases at V and 14 bases at J, with 7 bases between. CDR3 length: 10 residues. The CDR3 DNA reads TGCGCCAGCAGTGAGTCGGCCACCTTCTTT. It translates to CASSESATFF.

The rearrangement links TRBV6-5 to TRBJ1-1; 7 bases are shared with TRBD1. Germline V gene sequence: CDR1 MNHEY, CDR2 SVGAGI. V dropped 2 bases and J dropped 0; count of bases not matched to a gene: 3. The CDR3 sequence is 15 residues long. The CDR3 DNA reads TGTGCCAGCAGTTACCGAGACAGGGTGAACACTGAAGCTTTCTTT. It yields the protein CASSYRDRVNTEAFF.

The V and J genes are TRBV5-1 and TRBJ2-1; TRBD1 matches at 7 bases. Germline trimming cut 4 bases from V and 2 bases from J; bases unmatched to any gene: 6. Germline CDR1 is SGHRS and CDR2 is YFSETQ. CDR3 size: 15 residues. CDR3 nucleotides: TGCGCCAGCAGCGACCTGGGACAGACCTACAATGAGCAGTTCTTC. As protein: CASSDLGQTYNEQFF.

The rearrangement uses TRBV25-1 and TRBJ2-2; tentative D call: TRBD2 (6 bases). Germline V gene data show CDR1 as MGHDK and CDR2 as SYGVNS. This CDR3 contains 15 residues. Trimming left V 4 bases short and J 7 bases short, with 16 bases between. The CDR3 region has the DNA TGTGCCAGCAGTGCGACACTAGCTTGGGGCGGGGAGCTGTTTTTT. Amino acids: CASSATLAWGGELFF.

This rearrangement joins TRBV2 to TRBJ2-7; 7 nucleotides line up with TRBD2. Germline CDR1 is SNHLY and CDR2 is FYNNEI. V dropped 5 bases and J dropped 7; count of bases not matched to a gene: 8. There are 13 residues in the CDR3. The CDR3 DNA reads as TGTGCCAGCAGTCCCCGACCAGCGGGGGAGCAGTACTTC. Translating it yields CASSPRPAGEQYF.

The chain couples TRBV6-4 to TRBJ2-2; 8 bases are shared with TRBD1. Germline lookup yields CDR1 MRHNA and CDR2 SNTAGT. Germline trimming cut 5 bases from V and 2 bases from J; bases unmatched to any gene: 4. CDR3 length: 15 amino acids. The CDR3 sequence is CASSLTGDNTGELFF. The CDR3 bases are TGTGCCAGCAGTCTGACAGGGGACAACACCGGGGAGCTGTTTTTT.

This sequence joins TRBV6-1 and TRBJ1-5; TRBD1 aligns across 8 bases. CDR3 length equals 15 residues. Germline V gene lookup returns CDR1 MNHNS and CDR2 SASEGT. V lost 6 bases and J lost 5; bases outside the gene matches: 9. CDR3 region: CASRGQEVFHQPQHF. The CDR3 bases are TGTGCCAGCAGGGGACAGGAGGTGTTCCATCAGCCCCAGCATTTT.

The chain employs TRBV25-1 and TRBJ2-5, with 8 nucleotides matching TRBD1. TRBJ2-7 matches the DNA end more closely, so the J call is doubtful. In germline, CDR1 is MGHDK, CDR2 SYGVNS. The CDR3 extends over 16 amino acids. The CDR3 DNA sequence: TGTGCCAGCAGTGACGTTTTATGGACAGGGAACTACGAGCAGTACTTC. Its translation is CASSDVLWTGNYEQYF.

J is TRBJ2-7 and V is TRBV15; no definite D call. This CDR3 has 13 amino acids. The germline gives CDR1 LNHNV, CDR2 YYDKDF (reference sequence). Trimming cost V 0 bases and J 5 bases, with 8 bases left between them. DNA of the CDR3: TGTGCCACCAGCAGAGATGAAACAGACGAGCAGTACTTC. This gives the protein CATSRDETDEQYF.

This chain connects TRBV20-1 to TRBJ2-5, with D unresolved. The CDR3 runs to 11 residues. The germline V gene encodes CDR1 DFQATT and CDR2 SNEGSKA (reference sequence). The germline V and J ends were trimmed by 7 bases and 5 bases, with 11 bases remaining between them. The CDR3 protein is CSGYARETQYF. The DNA of the CDR3 is TGCAGTGGGTATGCTAGGGAGACCCAGTACTTC.

The V call is TRBV18, the J call TRBJ2-7; 8 bases are shared with TRBD2. Per germline, CDR1 KGHSH and CDR2 LQKENI. The junction had 7 bases not matched to a gene; V was cut back by 3 bases and J by 0 bases. This CDR3 is built from 16 residues. CDR3 sequence reads: CASSPLPSGSSYEQYF. As DNA, the CDR3 is TGTGCCAGCTCACCCCTACCCAGCGGGAGCTCCTACGAGCAGTACTTC.

Concerning this clone itself: Other DNA sequences of this sample code for an identical CDR3. The rearrangement joins TRBV7-9 to TRBJ1-5; unclear D gene. The CDR3 totals 15 residues. V gave up 1 base and J gave up 2 bases, with 9 bases separating them. CDR1 is SEHNR, CDR2 FQNEAQ, per germline (reference sequence). The CDR3 nucleotides are TGTGCCAGCAGCTTAGACGGCGGGGGCAATCAGCCCCAGCATTTT. Protein product: CASSLDGGGNQPQHF.

V is TRBV15 and J is TRBJ2-7; D gene ambiguous. V lost 1 base, J lost 3 bases, and 10 bases lay in between. Germline CDR1 is LNHNV and CDR2 is YYDKDF (reference sequence). This CDR3 is built from 14 residues. Here the CDR3 reads CATSRVTAVYEQYF. The CDR3 bases are TGTGCCACCAGCAGAGTCACAGCAGTCTACGAGCAGTACTTC.

For the CDR3, the DNA is TGTGCCAGCTCAGACAGGGTGACGGGCACTGAAGCTTTCTTT. It specifies CASSDRVTGTEAFF. J is TRBJ1-1 and V is TRBV18; 7 bases line up with TRBD1. Germline CDR1 and CDR2: KGHSH and LQKENI. The CDR3 consists of 14 residues. V trimming: 5 bases; J trimming: 4 bases; junction bases outside the gene matches: 7.

The chain couples TRBV5-4 to TRBJ2-1, with 7 bases lining up with TRBD1. The CDR3 consists of 14 residues. V lost 6 bases to trimming and J lost 4 bases; unmatched junction nucleotides: 7. Looked up from germline, CDR1 is SGHNT and CDR2 is YYREEE (reference sequence). The CDR3 loop is CASMPGGSYNEQFF. In DNA, the CDR3 is TGTGCCAGCATGCCAGGGGGTAGTTACAATGAGCAGTTCTTC.

The chain combines TRBV2 with TRBJ2-1; D gene uncertain. Germline V gene data show CDR1 as SNHLY and CDR2 as FYNNEI. Between the trimmed V and J ends, which lost 4 bases and 2 bases, there was a span of 15 bases. The CDR3 runs to 16 residues. For the CDR3, the DNA is TGTGCCAGCAGTGGGGCAGCCTCCAGTACCTACAATGAGCAGTTCTTC. Translation gives CASSGAASSTYNEQFF.

The rearrangement joins TRBV7-9 to TRBJ1-3, with D possibly being TRBD1 (5 bases). Germline CDR1 and CDR2: SEHNR and FQNEAQ (reference sequence). This CDR3 comprises 15 residues. Trimming pared 4 bases from V and 2 bases from J, leaving 12 bases between. CDR3: CASSSRGFAGNTIYF. The CDR3 DNA sequence: TGTGCCAGCAGCTCAAGGGGTTTCGCTGGAAACACCATATATTTT.

This chain joins TRBV5-5 and TRBJ2-7, with 9 bases identical to TRBD1. Trimming took 2 bases from V and 3 from J; bases not matched to a gene: 3. This CDR3 has 14 amino acids. Germline V CDR1 and CDR2: SGHKS, YYEKEE (reference sequence). The chain's CDR3 is CASSFSDRGYEQYF. In nucleotides, the CDR3 is TGTGCCAGCAGCTTTTCGGACAGGGGCTACGAGCAGTACTTC.

The rearrangement joins TRBV11-3 to TRBJ2-7; perhaps TRBD2 as D (6 bases). CDR3 length: 16 amino acids. CDR1 and CDR2 from the germline V gene are SGHNT and YENEEA. V shed 4 bases and J shed 7 bases, with 23 bases lying between them. CDR3 bases: TGTGCCAGCAGCTCCCCTCCTCCGGGACTCATCATAGAGCAGTACTTC. Encoded protein: CASSSPPPGLIIEQYF.

This sequence joins TRBV29-1 and TRBJ1-4, with D maybe TRBD1 (5 bases). CDR3 length equals 14 residues. Trimming took 7 bases from V and 0 from J, leaving 12 bases between them. Germline CDR1 is SQVTM and CDR2 is ANQGSEA. This CDR3 is CSARGVATNEKLFF. CDR3 bases: TGCAGCGCCCGGGGGGTTGCAACTAATGAAAAACTGTTTTTT.

The rearrangement uses TRBV29-1 and TRBJ1-2, with D hard to call. The CDR3 has 14 residues. V was pared by 5 bases and J by 0 bases, with 13 bases between. CDR1 is SQVTM and CDR2 is ANQGSEA in the germline V gene. In DNA form, the CDR3 reads TGCAGCGTTCTTGACACAAGTACTAACTATGGCTACACCTTC. It translates to CSVLDTSTNYGYTF.

The chain recombines TRBV19 with TRBJ2-7, with 13 bases matching TRBD2. Unmatched junction bases numbered 8, after V lost 5 bases and J lost 4 bases. In germline, CDR1 is LNHDA, CDR2 SQIVND (reference sequence). This CDR3 has 16 residues. The CDR3 nucleotides are TGTGCCAGTAGTCCCTCCGGGACTAGCGGGGTGTACGAGCAGTACTTC. Amino acids: CASSPSGTSGVYEQYF.

This sequence joins TRBV10-2 and TRBJ2-7; D possibly corresponds to TRBD2 (6 bases). The CDR3 length is 14 residues. From germline, CDR1 is WSHSY and CDR2 SAAADI. V dropped 6 bases and J dropped 0 bases, with 12 bases sitting between them. The CDR3 DNA sequence: TGCGCCAGCAGGGGAGGCGGGATCTCCTACGAGCAGTACTTC. Its translation is CASRGGGISYEQYF.

The chain uses TRBV10-3 and TRBJ2-7; 12 nucleotides agree with TRBD2. The CDR3 runs 15 residues. J was trimmed by 7 bases and V by 5 bases; bases with no gene match: 9. Germline V gives CDR1 ENHRY, CDR2 SYGVKD. This chain's CDR3 is CAISTRLAGVGEQYF. CDR3 DNA: TGTGCCATCAGTACCAGACTAGCGGGAGTTGGGGAGCAGTACTTC.